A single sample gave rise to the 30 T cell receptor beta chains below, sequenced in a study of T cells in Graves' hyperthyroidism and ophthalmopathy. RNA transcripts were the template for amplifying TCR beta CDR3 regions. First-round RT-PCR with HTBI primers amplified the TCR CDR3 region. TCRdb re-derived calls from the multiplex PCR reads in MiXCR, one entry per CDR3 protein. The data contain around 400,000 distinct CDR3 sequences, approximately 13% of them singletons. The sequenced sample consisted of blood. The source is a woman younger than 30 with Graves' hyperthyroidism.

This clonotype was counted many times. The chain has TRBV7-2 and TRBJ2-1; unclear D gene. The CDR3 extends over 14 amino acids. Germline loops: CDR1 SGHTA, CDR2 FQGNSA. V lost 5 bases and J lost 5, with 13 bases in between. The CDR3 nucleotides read TGTGCCAGCAGCCTCGGGCCTGGAAACAATGAGCAGTTCTTC. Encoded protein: CASSLGPGNNEQFF.

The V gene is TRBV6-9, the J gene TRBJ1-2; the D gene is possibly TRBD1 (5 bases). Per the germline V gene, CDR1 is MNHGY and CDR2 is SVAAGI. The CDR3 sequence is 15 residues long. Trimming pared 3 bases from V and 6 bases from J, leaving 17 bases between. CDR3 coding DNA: TGTGCCAGCAGTTACGCGGGACGTATCTTCGATGGCTACACCTTC. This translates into CASSYAGRIFDGYTF.

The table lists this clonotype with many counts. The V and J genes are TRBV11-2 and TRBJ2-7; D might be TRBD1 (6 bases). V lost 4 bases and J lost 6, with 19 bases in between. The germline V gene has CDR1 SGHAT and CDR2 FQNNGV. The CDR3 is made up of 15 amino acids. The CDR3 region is CASSSTQGRKGEQYF. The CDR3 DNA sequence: TGTGCCAGCAGCTCAACTCAGGGGAGAAAGGGCGAGCAGTACTTC.

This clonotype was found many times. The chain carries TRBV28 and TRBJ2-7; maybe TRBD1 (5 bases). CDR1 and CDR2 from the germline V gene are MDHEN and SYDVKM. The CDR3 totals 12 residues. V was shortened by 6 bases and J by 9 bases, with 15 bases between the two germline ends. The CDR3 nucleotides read TGTGCCAGCAGCTCCCCCGACACAGGGCAGTACTTC. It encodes CASSSPDTGQYF.

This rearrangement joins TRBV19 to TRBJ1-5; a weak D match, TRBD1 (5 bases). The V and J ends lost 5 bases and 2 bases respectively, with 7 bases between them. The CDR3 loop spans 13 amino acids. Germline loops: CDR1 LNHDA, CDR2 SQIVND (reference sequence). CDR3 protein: CASSGDRNQPQHF. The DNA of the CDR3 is TGTGCCAGTAGTGGGGACCGCAATCAGCCCCAGCATTTT.

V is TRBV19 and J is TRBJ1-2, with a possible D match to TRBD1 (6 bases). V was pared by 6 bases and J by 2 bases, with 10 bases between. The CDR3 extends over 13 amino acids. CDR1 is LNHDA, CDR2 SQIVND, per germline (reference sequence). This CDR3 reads CASSVGQNYGYTF. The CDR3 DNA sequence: TGTGCCAGTAGCGTGGGACAAAACTATGGCTACACCTTC.

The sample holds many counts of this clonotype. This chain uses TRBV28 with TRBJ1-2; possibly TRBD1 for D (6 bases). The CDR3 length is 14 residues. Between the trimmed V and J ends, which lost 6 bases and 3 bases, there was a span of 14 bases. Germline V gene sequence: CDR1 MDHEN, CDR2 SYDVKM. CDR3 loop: CASSHRDIYYGYTF. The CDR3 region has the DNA TGTGCCAGCAGCCACAGGGACATTTACTATGGCTACACCTTC.

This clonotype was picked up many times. The CDR3 region has the DNA TGTGCCAGCAGCTGGGGACAGGGCAACTATGGCTACACCTTC. Protein: CASSWGQGNYGYTF. V gene TRBV13 combines with J gene TRBJ1-2; 9 nucleotides align to TRBD1. J was trimmed by 2 bases and V by 4 bases; bases with no gene match: 2. The CDR3 extends over 14 amino acids. Germline V gene sequence: CDR1 PRHDT, CDR2 FYEKMQ (reference sequence).

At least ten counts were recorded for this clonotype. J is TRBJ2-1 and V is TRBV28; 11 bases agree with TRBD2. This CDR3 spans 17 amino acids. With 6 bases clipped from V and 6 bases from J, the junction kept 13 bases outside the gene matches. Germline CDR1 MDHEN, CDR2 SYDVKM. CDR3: CASSYYRLAGGRNEQFF. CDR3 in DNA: TGTGCCAGCAGCTACTACCGGCTAGCGGGGGGACGCAATGAGCAGTTCTTC.

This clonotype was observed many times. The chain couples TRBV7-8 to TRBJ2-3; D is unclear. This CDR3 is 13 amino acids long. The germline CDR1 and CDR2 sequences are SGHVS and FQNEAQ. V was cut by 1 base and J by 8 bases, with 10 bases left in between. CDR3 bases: TGTGCCAGCAGCTTAGGACCCCTTAGTACGCAGTATTTT. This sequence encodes CASSLGPLSTQYF.

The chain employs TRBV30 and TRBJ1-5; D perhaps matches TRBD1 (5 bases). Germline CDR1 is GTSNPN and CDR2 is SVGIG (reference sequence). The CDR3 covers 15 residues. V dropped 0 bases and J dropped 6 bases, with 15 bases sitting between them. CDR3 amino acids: CAWSVRGGARQPQHF. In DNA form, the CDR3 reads TGTGCCTGGAGTGTACGGGGGGGTGCCCGTCAGCCCCAGCATTTT.

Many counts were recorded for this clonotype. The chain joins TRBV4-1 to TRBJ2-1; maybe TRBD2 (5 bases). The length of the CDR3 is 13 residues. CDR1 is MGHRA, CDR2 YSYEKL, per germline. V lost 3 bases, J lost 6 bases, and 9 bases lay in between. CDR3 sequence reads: CASSQLGGNEQFF. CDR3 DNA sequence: TGCGCCAGCAGCCAGTTAGGAGGCAATGAGCAGTTCTTC.

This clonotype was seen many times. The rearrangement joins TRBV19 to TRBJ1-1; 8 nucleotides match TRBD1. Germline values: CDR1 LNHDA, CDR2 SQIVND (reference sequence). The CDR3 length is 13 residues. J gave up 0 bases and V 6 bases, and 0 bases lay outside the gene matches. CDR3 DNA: TGTGCCAGTAGGGACAGGGTGAACACTGAAGCTTTCTTT. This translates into CASRDRVNTEAFF.

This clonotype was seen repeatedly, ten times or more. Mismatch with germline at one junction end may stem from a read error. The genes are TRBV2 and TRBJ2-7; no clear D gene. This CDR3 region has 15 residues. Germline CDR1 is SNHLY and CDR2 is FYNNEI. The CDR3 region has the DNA TGTGCCAGCAGGGAAGAGACGGCAGGCTCCTACGAGCAGTACTTC. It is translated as CASREETAGSYEQYF.

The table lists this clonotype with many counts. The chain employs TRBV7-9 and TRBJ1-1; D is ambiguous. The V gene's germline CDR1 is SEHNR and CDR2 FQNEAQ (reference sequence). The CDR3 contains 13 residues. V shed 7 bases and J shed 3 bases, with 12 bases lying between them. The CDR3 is CASTTTADTEAFF. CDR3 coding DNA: TGTGCCAGCACCACAACCGCGGACACTGAAGCTTTCTTT. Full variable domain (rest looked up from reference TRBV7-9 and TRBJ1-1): DTGVSQNPRHKITKRGQNVTFRCDPISEHNRLYWYRQTLGQGPEFLTYFQNEAQLEKSRLLSDRFSAERPKGSFSTLEIQRTEQGDSAMYLCASTTTADTEAFFGQGTRLTVV.

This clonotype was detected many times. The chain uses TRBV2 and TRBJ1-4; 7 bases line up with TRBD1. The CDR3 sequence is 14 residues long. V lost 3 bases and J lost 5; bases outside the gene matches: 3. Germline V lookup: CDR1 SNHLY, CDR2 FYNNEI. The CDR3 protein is CASSEGTANEKLFF. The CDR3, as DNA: TGTGCCAGCAGTGAGGGGACAGCAAATGAAAAACTGTTTTTT.

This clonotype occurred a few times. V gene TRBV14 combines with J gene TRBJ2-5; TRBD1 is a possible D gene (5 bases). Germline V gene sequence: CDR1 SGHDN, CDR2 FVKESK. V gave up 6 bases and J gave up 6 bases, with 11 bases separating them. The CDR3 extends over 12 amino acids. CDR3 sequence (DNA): TGTGCCAGCAGGGCAGGGTTACAGACCCAGTACTTC. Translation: CASRAGLQTQYF. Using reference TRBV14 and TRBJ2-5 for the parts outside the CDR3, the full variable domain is EAGVTQFPSHSVIEKGQTVTLRCDPISGHDNLYWYRRVMGKEIKFLLHFVKESKQDESGMPNNRFLAERTGGTYSTLKVQPAELEDSGVYFCASRAGLQTQYFGPGTRLLVL.

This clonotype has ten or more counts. The CDR3 here is CASSYVQGYGYTF. The CDR3 nucleotides read TGTGCCAGCAGTTACGTTCAGGGATATGGCTACACCTTC. V and J are TRBV6-5 and TRBJ1-2; TRBD1 might be the D (5 bases). Germline loops: CDR1 MNHEY, CDR2 SVGAGI. Trimming removed 2 bases from V and 5 bases from J, with 9 bases in between. This CDR3 comprises 13 residues.

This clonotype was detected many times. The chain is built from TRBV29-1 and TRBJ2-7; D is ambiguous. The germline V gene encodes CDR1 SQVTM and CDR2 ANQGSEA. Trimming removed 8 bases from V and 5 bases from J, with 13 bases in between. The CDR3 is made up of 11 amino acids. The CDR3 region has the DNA TGCAGCCTGCTTAAGGCGGACGAGCAGTACTTC. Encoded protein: CSLLKADEQYF.

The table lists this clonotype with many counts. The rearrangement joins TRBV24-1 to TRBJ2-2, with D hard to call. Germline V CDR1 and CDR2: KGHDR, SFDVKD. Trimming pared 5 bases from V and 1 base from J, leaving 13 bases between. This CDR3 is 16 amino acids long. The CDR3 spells CATSAAGRLNTGELFF. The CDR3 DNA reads TGTGCCACCAGTGCGGCTGGCAGGCTGAACACCGGGGAGCTGTTTTTT.

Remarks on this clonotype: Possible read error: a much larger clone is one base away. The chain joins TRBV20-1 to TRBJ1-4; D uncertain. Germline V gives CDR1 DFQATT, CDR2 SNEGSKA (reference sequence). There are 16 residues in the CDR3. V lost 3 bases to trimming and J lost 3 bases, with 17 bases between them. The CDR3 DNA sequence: TGCAGTGCTAGGCTGTCACCGCGGCTAGCTAATGAAAAACTGTTTTTT. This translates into CSARLSPRLANEKLFF.

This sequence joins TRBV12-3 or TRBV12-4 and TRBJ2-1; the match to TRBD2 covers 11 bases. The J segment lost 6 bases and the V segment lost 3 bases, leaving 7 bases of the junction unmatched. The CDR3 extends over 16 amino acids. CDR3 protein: CASSFHRLAGGNEQFF. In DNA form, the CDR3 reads TGTGCCAGCAGTTTTCATCGCCTAGCGGGAGGCAATGAGCAGTTCTTC.

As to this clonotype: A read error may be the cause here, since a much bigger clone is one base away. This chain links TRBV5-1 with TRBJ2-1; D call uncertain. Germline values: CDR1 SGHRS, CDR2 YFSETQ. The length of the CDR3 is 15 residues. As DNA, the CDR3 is TGCGCCTGCAGCTTGGCCTACCGAGACGGCAATGAGCAGTTCTTC. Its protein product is CACSLAYRDGNEQFF.

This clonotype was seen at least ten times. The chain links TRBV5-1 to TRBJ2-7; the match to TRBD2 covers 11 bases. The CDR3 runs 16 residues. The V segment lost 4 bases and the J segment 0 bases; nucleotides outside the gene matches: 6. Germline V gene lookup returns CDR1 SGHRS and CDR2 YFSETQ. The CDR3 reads CASSGSGTSGSYEQYF. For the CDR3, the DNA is TGCGCCAGCAGCGGATCCGGGACTAGCGGCTCCTACGAGCAGTACTTC.

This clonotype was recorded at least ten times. The DNA for the CDR3 is TGTGCCAGCAGTCCCGGACAGGGCACCGGCTATAATTCACCCCTCCACTTT. It codes for CASSPGQGTGYNSPLHF. The chain links TRBV7-8 to TRBJ1-6, with TRBD1 matching 8 bases. V trimming: 6 bases; J trimming: 3 bases; junction bases outside the gene matches: 10. The CDR3 extends over 17 amino acids. Germline loops: CDR1 SGHVS, CDR2 FQNEAQ.

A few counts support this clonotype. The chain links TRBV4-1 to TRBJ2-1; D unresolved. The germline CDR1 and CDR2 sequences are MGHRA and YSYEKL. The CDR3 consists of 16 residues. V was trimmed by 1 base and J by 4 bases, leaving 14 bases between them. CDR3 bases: TGCGCCAGCAGCCAAGCCCCTAGGCCCTCTTACAATGAGCAGTTCTTC. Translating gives CASSQAPRPSYNEQFF.

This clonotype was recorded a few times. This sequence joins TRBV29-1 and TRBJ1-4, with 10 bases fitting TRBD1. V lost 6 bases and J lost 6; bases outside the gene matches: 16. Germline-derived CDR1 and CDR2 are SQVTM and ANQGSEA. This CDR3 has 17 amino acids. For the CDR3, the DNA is TGCAGCGTATCCTTCCGGGACAGGGGATATAGGGATGAAAAACTGTTTTTT. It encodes CSVSFRDRGYRDEKLFF.

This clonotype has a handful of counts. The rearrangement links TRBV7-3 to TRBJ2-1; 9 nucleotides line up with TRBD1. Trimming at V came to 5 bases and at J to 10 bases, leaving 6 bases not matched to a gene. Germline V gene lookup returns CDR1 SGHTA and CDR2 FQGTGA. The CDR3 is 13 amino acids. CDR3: CASSQRQGGEQFF. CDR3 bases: TGTGCCAGCAGCCAGAGACAGGGGGGCGAGCAGTTCTTC.

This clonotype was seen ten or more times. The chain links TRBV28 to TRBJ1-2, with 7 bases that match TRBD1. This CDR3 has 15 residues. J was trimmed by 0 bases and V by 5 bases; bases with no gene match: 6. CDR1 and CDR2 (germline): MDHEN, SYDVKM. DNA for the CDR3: TGTGCCAGCAGTACCCAGGGGGGTTCTAACTATGGCTACACCTTC. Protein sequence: CASSTQGGSNYGYTF.

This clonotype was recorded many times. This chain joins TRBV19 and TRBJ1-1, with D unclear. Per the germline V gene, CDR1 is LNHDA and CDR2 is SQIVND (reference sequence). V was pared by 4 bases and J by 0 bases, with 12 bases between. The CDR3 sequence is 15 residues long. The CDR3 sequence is CASSTIQDLNTEAFF. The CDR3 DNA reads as TGTGCCAGTAGTACTATCCAGGACCTGAACACTGAAGCTTTCTTT.